Below, 8 T cell receptor beta chains from the same sample are listed, as sequenced in a study of technical replicates of blood from a handful of donors. Sequenced by immunoSEQ multiplex PCR; TCRdb stores in-frame clones only, minus some. The repertoire consists of 60,000 to 85,000 clones, with 94% occurring once and the leading ten covering approximately 0.4%. Sequenced material: T cells isolated from PBMCs. The source is a human donor in good health.

This clone appeared a single time. The chain carries TRBV7-3 and TRBJ2-6; 7 nucleotides agree with TRBD1. The CDR3 totals 14 residues. CDR1 and CDR2 (germline): SGHTA, FQGTGA. The V segment lost 5 bases and the J segment 2 bases; nucleotides outside the gene matches: 0. The CDR3 loop is CASSRGPGANVLTF. The CDR3 bases are TGTGCCAGCAGCAGGGGGCCTGGGGCCAACGTCCTGACTTTC. The variable domain in full, with the rest retrieved from reference TRBV7-3 and TRBJ2-6, is GAGVSQTPSNKVTEKGKYVELRCDPISGHTALYWYRQSLGQGPEFLIYFQGTGAADDSGLPNDRFFAVRPEGSVSTLKIQRTERGDSAVYLCASSRGPGANVLTFGAGSRLTVL.

This sequence joins TRBV19 and TRBJ2-5; D might be TRBD1 (6 bases). V was clipped by 8 bases and J by 1 base, with 20 bases between them. Germline assignment: CDR1 LNHDA and CDR2 SQIVND (reference sequence). CDR3 size: 16 residues. The CDR3 DNA is TGTGCCAGTTGTAGACGCTGGGGGCCTGGCCAAGAGACCCAGTACTTC. Amino acids: CASCRRWGPGQETQYF.

This chain uses TRBV13 with TRBJ1-3; 7 positions match TRBD1. CDR1 and CDR2 (germline): PRHDT, FYEKMQ (reference sequence). The CDR3 runs to 15 residues. Trimming at V came to 5 bases and at J to 4 bases, leaving 8 bases not matched to a gene. CDR3 coding DNA: TGTGCCAGCAGCCAAGACAGGGTTAAGGGAAACACCATATATTTT. Translated: CASSQDRVKGNTIYF.

This clone was counted only a few times. This sequence joins TRBV19 and TRBJ2-1; possibly TRBD1 for D (6 bases). The V end was cut by 0 bases, the J end by 2 bases, with 8 bases between. The CDR3 has 15 amino acids. CDR1 is LNHDA, CDR2 SQIVND, per germline (reference sequence). The CDR3 spells CASSIDRGPYNEQFF. The CDR3, as DNA: TGTGCCAGTAGTATAGACAGGGGCCCCTACAATGAGCAGTTCTTC.

This clone showed up just once. The genes are TRBV6-5 and TRBJ1-5; a weak D match, TRBD1 (6 bases). Trimming cost V 4 bases and J 5 bases, with 12 bases left between them. This CDR3 spans 14 amino acids. The germline V gene encodes CDR1 MNHEY and CDR2 SVGAGI. CDR3 residues: CASSSTGLYQPQHF. In DNA form, the CDR3 reads TGTGCCAGCAGTTCAACAGGGTTATATCAGCCCCAGCATTTT.

J is TRBJ2-7 and V is TRBV7-2; TRBD2 matches 10 bases. The CDR3 sequence is 14 residues long. Germline CDR1 reads SGHTA; CDR2 reads FQGNSA. With 2 bases clipped from V and 5 bases from J, the junction kept 3 bases outside the gene matches. The CDR3 DNA follows: TGTGCCAGCAGCTTAATGCTAGCGGGAGACGAGCAGTACTTC. Its translation: CASSLMLAGDEQYF.

The chain recombines TRBV7-2 with TRBJ1-6; 8 bases map to TRBD1. V lost 2 bases and J lost 9; bases outside the gene matches: 6. CDR1 and CDR2 (germline): SGHTA, FQGNSA. There are 15 residues in the CDR3. The CDR3 sequence is CASSLSSGGSSPLHF. As DNA, the CDR3 is TGTGCCAGCAGCTTATCGTCAGGGGGCTCTTCACCCCTCCACTTT.

This clone showed up just once. The V and J genes are TRBV11-1 and TRBJ2-7; TRBD1 is a possible D gene (6 bases). V lost 1 base and J lost 4, with 17 bases in between. Germline V gene lookup returns CDR1 SGHAT and CDR2 FQDESV (reference sequence). The CDR3 length is 16 residues. CDR3: CASSLEFRTDQYEQYF. The CDR3 DNA follows: TGTGCCAGCAGCTTAGAATTCCGGACAGATCAATACGAGCAGTACTTC.